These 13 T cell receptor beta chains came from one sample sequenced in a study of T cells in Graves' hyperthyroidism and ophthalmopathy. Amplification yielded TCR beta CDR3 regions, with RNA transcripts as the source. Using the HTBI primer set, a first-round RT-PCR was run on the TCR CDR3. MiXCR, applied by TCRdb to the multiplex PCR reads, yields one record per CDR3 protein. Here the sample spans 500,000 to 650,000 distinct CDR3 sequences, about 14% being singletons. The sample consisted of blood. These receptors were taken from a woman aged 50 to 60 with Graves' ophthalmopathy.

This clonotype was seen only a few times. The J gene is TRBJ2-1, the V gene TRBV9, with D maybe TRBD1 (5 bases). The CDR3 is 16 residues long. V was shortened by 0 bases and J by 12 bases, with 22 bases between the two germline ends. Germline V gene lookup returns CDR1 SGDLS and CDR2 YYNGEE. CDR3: CASSVATGPQSLGQFF. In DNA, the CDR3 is TGTGCCAGCAGCGTAGCAACAGGTCCCCAATCTTTAGGGCAGTTCTTC.

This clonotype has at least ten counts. Here the CDR3 reads CASSLARTGTVNQPQHF. The CDR3 DNA follows: TGTGCCAGCAGTTTAGCTCGAACCGGGACAGTCAATCAGCCCCAGCATTTT. The chain uses TRBV12-3 or TRBV12-4 and TRBJ1-5, with 7 bases identical to TRBD1. The J segment lost 3 bases and the V segment lost 0 bases, leaving 8 bases of the junction unmatched. The length of the CDR3 is 17 residues.

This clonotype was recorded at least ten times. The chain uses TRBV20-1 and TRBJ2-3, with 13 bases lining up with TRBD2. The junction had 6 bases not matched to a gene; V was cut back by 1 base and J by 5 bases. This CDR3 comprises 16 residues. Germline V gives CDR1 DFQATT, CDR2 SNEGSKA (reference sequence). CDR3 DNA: TGCAGTGCTAGAGTCGGACTAGCGGGAGTTGGAGATACGCAGTATTTT. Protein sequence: CSARVGLAGVGDTQYF.

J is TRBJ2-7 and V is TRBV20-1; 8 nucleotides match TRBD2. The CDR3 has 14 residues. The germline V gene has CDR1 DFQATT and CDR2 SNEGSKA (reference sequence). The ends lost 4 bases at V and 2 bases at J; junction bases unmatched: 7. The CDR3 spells CSAISSGRAYEQYF. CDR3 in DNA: TGCAGTGCTATCTCGAGCGGGAGAGCCTACGAGCAGTACTTC.

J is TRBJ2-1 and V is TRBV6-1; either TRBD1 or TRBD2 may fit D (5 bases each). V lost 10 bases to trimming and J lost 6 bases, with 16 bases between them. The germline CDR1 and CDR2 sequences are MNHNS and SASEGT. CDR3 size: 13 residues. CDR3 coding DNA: TGTGCCACCGGCGCCGGGGCCCTCAATGAGCAGTTCTTC. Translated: CATGAGALNEQFF.

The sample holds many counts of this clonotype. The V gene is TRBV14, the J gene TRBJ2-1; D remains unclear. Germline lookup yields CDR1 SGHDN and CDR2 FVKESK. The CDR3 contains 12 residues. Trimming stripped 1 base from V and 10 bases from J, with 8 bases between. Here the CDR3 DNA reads TGTGCCAGCAGCCAAGGATATTCAGAGCAGTTCTTC. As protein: CASSQGYSEQFF.

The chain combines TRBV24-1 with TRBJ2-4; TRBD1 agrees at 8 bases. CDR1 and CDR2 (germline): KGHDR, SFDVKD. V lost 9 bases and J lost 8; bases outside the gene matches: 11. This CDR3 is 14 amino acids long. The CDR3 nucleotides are TGTGCCACCTCAGGGGGCCTAAATCGGGACATTCAGTACTTC. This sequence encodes CATSGGLNRDIQYF.

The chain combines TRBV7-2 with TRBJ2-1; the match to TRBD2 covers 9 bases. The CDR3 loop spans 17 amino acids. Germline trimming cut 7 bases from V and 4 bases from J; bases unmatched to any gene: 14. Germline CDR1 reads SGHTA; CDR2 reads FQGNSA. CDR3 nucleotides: TGTGCCAGCACCTCGGGAACGCGGGAGGGACAATACAATGAGCAGTTCTTC. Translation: CASTSGTREGQYNEQFF.

CDR3 coding DNA: TGCGCCAGCAGCCAAGCAAAGGACGGACTCTATGGCTACACCTTC. This encodes CASSQAKDGLYGYTF. J is TRBJ1-2 and V is TRBV4-3, with D unclear. This CDR3 region has 15 residues. Germline lookup yields CDR1 LGHNA and CDR2 YSLEER. Trimming removed 1 base at V and 4 bases at J, with 13 bases between.

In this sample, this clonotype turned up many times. CDR3 sequence reads: CASSPVQGDGYTF. The CDR3 nucleotides read TGTGCCAGCTCACCGGTGCAGGGGGATGGCTACACCTTC. The rearrangement joins TRBV18 to TRBJ1-2; 7 nucleotides agree with TRBD1. CDR3 length: 13 residues. Germline values: CDR1 KGHSH, CDR2 LQKENI. The trim removed 3 bases at V and 6 bases at J, leaving 4 bases unmatched. The variable domain in full, completed from reference TRBV18 and TRBJ1-2, reads NAGVMQNPRHLVRRRGQEARLRCSPMKGHSHVYWYRQLPEEGLKFMVYLQKENIIDESGMPKERFSAEFPKEGPSILRIQQVVRGDSAAYFCASSPVQGDGYTFGSGTRLTVV.

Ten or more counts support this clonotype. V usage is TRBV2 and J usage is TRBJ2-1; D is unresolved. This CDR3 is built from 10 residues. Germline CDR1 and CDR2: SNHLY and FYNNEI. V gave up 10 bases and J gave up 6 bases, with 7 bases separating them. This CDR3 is CATRGNEQFF. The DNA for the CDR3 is TGTGCCACTCGAGGCAATGAGCAGTTCTTC.

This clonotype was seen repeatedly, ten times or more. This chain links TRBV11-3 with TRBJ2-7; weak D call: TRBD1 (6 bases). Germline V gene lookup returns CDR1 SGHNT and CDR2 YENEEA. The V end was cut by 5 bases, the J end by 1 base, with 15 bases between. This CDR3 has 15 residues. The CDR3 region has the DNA TGTGCCAGCAGCCCTACAGGGTTAGCATCCTACGAGCAGTACTTC. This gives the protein CASSPTGLASYEQYF.

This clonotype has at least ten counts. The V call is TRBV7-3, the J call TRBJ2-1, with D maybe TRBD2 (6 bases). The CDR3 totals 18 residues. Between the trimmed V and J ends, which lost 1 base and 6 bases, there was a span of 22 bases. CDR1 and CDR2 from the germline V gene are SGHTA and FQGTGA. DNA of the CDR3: TGTGCCAGCAGCTTAATGCCTATGGGGGGATCCAACACCAATGAGCAGTTCTTC. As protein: CASSLMPMGGSNTNEQFF.